This T cell receptor beta chain was obtained from a study of cytomegalovirus exposure and HLA in healthy donors. Each donor was healthy, and each was a bone marrow donor. PCR primers comprised 60 Vbeta and 13 Jbeta primers. Authors' methods: There were 80 million to 95 million unique TCR beta chains by a later count, and approximately 11 million of them were shared. Assay: immunoSEQ multiplex PCR; the TCRdb copy retains only in-frame clones and omits some. V and J calls and clone size follow that table, whereas D and trimming were derived from the DNA. Here the sample spans 150,000 to 200,000 clones, around four fifths being singletons. Trimming cost V 1 base and J 5 bases; bases outside gene matches: 5. Germline-derived CDR1 and CDR2 are MNHNS and SASEGT. The length of the CDR3 is 15 residues. Only a few counts were recorded for this clone. Its target is not known. Study-level points and caveats: Cytomegalovirus-associated status was assigned to some 180 TCR beta chains. A later analysis linked 15,000 to 20,000 TCR beta sequences to HLA alleles at 0.05 false discovery rate.

The clonotype originates from a female donor in good health and CMV-seronegative. This chain links TRBV6-1 with TRBJ1-2; TRBD1 aligns across 9 bases. The sequencing input was PBMCs. The CDR3 is CASSEDRGRGYGYTF. The CDR3 DNA follows: TGTGCCAGCAGTGAAGACAGGGGGCGAGGGTATGGCTACACCTTC.